Following are 13 T cell receptor beta chains from one sample sequenced in a study of T cell repertoires in cytomegalovirus infection. TCRdb itself ran the reads through MiXCR, one entry per CDR3 protein. The table records 510,000 or so distinct CDR3 sequences, about 30% of them present only once. The sample consisted of PBMCs. The source is a human donor in good health (CMV status not recorded). Some clones in this sample may be carry-over from other donors' samples.

This chain joins TRBV12-3 or TRBV12-4 and TRBJ1-2; TRBD1 is a possible D gene (6 bases). V was trimmed by 3 bases and J by 4 bases, leaving 12 bases between them. This CDR3 has 14 residues. The DNA for the CDR3 is TGTGCCAGCAGTTTCACAGGGCTCCCCTATGGCTACACCTTC. Protein: CASSFTGLPYGYTF.

This clonotype was found a few times. The junction departs from the called germline gene at one end, perhaps through a read error. The J gene is TRBJ2-5, the V gene TRBV7-7, with D perhaps being TRBD1 or TRBD2 (5 bases each). Germline V gives CDR1 SSHAT, CDR2 FNYEAQ (reference sequence). CDR3 length: 16 residues. The CDR3 is CASSLGLAIQQETQYF. CDR3 DNA: TGTGCTAGCAGCTTGGGGCTAGCCATACAACAAGAGACCCAGTACTTC.

The V gene is TRBV5-1, the J gene TRBJ1-4; tentative D call: TRBD1 (5 bases). The germline V gene encodes CDR1 SGHRS and CDR2 YFSETQ. The length of the CDR3 is 15 residues. Trimming shortened V by 0 bases and J by 7 bases, and 13 bases separated the two germline ends. DNA for the CDR3: TGCGCCAGCAGCTTGGCCGGCAGGGATTTTGAAAAACTGTTTTTT. It translates to CASSLAGRDFEKLFF.

This chain connects TRBV29-1 to TRBJ2-2; D remains ambiguous. The CDR3 runs 12 residues. V was cut by 6 bases and J by 7 bases, with 12 bases left in between. From germline, CDR1 is SQVTM and CDR2 ANQGSEA. The CDR3: CSVEKQSGELFF. DNA of the CDR3: TGCAGCGTAGAGAAACAGAGCGGGGAGCTGTTTTTT.

The chain has TRBV4-1 and TRBJ2-1; D possibly matches TRBD1 or TRBD2 (6 bases each). Trimming cost V 3 bases and J 2 bases, with 17 bases left between them. Germline CDR1 reads MGHRA; CDR2 reads YSYEKL. This CDR3 comprises 17 residues. The CDR3, as DNA: TGCGCCAGCAGCCAGGTAGCTCGGGGGACAACCTACAATGAGCAGTTCTTC. Its protein product is CASSQVARGTTYNEQFF.

This chain connects TRBV28 to TRBJ2-1; 8 positions match TRBD2. The CDR3 sequence is 14 residues long. Trimming took 7 bases from V and 4 from J; bases not matched to a gene: 6. Looked up from germline, CDR1 is MDHEN and CDR2 is SYDVKM. The CDR3 coding sequence is TGTGCCAGCACCACAGCGGGAGTATACAATGAGCAGTTCTTC. Amino acids: CASTTAGVYNEQFF.

This clonotype turned up a few times. The rearrangement uses TRBV2 and TRBJ1-5; D perhaps matches TRBD1 (5 bases). Germline V gives CDR1 SNHLY, CDR2 FYNNEI. This CDR3 is 15 amino acids long. The V gene lost 9 bases and the J gene lost 5 bases, with 20 bases spanning the gap. CDR3 amino acids: CASNRDAGADQPQHF. In DNA, the CDR3 is TGTGCCAGTAACCGGGACGCCGGAGCAGATCAGCCCCAGCATTTT.

This clonotype has at least ten counts. The CDR3 nucleotides read TGTGCCAGCAGCTTACACGGGCCCCTGTTGGAGACCCAGTACTTC. Translation gives CASSLHGPLLETQYF. The chain joins TRBV7-2 to TRBJ2-5; no definite D call. CDR1 SGHTA and CDR2 FQGNSA come from the germline V gene. The CDR3 loop spans 15 amino acids. The V gene lost 2 bases and the J gene lost 5 bases, with 15 bases spanning the gap.

Only a few counts were recorded for this clonotype. The chain employs TRBV11-2 and TRBJ2-1; 8 nucleotides agree with TRBD1. With 6 bases clipped from V and 8 bases from J, the junction kept 9 bases outside the gene matches. Germline V CDR1 and CDR2: SGHAT, FQNNGV. This CDR3 has 14 amino acids. The CDR3 DNA sequence: TGTGCCAGCAGGATTGGGCAGGGGGCAGATGAGCAGTTCTTC. Translation gives CASRIGQGADEQFF.

This clonotype was picked up many times. The chain is built from TRBV12-3 or TRBV12-4 and TRBJ1-2, with D possibly TRBD1 on 6 matching bases. V gave up 4 bases and J gave up 4 bases, with 16 bases separating them. The CDR3 consists of 15 residues. CDR3 nucleotide sequence: TGTGCCAGCAGTTATGGACAGCTAGGGGGCTATGGCTACACCTTC. As protein: CASSYGQLGGYGYTF.

The V and J genes are TRBV2 and TRBJ1-3; possible D gene TRBD1, 5 bases. The CDR3 covers 15 residues. Between the trimmed V and J ends, which lost 6 bases and 0 bases, there was a span of 12 bases. Germline CDR1 is SNHLY and CDR2 is FYNNEI. The CDR3 sequence: CASRGQTASGNTIYF. The CDR3 coding sequence is TGTGCCAGCAGGGGGCAGACAGCCTCTGGAAACACCATATATTTT.

This clonotype occurred a few times. This chain connects TRBV27 to TRBJ1-2, with D perhaps matching TRBD1 (5 bases). This CDR3 region has 14 residues. V was shortened by 6 bases and J by 6 bases, with 17 bases between the two germline ends. Germline assignment: CDR1 MNHEY and CDR2 SMNVEV (reference sequence). The CDR3 coding sequence is TGTGCCAGCAGATCACACGAGGGGTCTAATGGCTACACCTTC. Amino acid sequence: CASRSHEGSNGYTF.

V gene TRBV29-1 combines with J gene TRBJ1-5; D unresolved. The CDR3 consists of 13 residues. Trimming left V 3 bases short and J 7 bases short, with 13 bases between. Germline values: CDR1 SQVTM, CDR2 ANQGSEA. The CDR3 DNA reads TGCAGCGTTGAGTCCGCCGTGGGGCAGCCCCAGCATTTT. Encoded protein: CSVESAVGQPQHF. Based on the CDR3 plus reference TRBV29-1 and TRBJ1-5, the full variable domain is SAVISQKPSRDICQRGTSLTIQCQVDSQVTMMFWYRQQPGQSLTLIATANQGSEATYESGFVIDKFPISRPNLTFSTLTVSNMSPEDSSIYLCSVESAVGQPQHFGDGTRLSIL.